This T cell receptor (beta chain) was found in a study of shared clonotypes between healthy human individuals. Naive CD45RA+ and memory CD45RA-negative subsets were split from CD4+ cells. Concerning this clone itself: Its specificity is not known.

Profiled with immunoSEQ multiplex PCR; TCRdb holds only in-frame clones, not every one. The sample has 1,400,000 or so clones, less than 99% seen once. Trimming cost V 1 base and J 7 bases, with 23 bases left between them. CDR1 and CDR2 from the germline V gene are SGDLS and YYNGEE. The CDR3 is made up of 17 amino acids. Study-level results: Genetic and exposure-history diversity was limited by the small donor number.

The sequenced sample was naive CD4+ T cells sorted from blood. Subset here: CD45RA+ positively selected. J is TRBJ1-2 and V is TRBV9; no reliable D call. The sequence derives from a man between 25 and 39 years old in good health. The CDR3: CASSVFSSTVLPGGYTF. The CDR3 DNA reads TGTGCCAGCAGCGTATTCTCCTCGACGGTCTTACCTGGTGGCTACACCTTC.